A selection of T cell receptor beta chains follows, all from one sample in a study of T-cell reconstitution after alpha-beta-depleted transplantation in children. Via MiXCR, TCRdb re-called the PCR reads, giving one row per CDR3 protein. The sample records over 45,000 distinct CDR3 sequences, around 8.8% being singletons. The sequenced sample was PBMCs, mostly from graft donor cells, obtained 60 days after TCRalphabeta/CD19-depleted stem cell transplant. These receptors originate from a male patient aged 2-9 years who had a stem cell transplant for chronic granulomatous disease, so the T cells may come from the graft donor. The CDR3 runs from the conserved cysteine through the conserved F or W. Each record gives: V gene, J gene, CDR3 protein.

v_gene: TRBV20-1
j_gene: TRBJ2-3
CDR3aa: CSARDWTSGRSDTQYF

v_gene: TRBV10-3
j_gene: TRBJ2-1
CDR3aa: CAISESTGTVNEQFF

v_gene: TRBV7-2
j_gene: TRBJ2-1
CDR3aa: CASSLESGGYNEQFF

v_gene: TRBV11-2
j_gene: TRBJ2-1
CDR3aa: CASSLESAGGGYNEQFF

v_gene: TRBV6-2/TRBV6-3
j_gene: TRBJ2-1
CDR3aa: CASRTPNYNEQFF

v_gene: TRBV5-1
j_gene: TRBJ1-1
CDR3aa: CASSLMETVNTEAFF

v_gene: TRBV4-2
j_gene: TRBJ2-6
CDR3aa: CASSRPGPGQGVSGANVLTF

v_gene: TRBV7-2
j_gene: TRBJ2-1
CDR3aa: CASSLENRGTQFF

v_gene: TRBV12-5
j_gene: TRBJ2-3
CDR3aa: CASGLSPGLAGRKGNTQYF

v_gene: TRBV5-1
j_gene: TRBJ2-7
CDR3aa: CASSPPGGLGIYEQYF

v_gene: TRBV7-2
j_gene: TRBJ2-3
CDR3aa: CASSLAYTDTQYF

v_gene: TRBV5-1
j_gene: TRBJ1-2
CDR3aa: CASSNRQGHGYTF

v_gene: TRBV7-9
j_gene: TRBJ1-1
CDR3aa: CASSLSSGLSVAGGFF

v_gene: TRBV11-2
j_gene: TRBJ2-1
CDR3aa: CAIRGANYNEQFF

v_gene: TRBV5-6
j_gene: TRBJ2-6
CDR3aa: CASHYGANVLTF

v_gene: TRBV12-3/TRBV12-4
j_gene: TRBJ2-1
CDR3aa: CATGGRIRNNEQFF

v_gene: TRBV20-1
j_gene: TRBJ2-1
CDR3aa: CSAREAGVLYNEQFF

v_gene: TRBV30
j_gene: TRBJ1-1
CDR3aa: CAWRPHGGVTEAFF

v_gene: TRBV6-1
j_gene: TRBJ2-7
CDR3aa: CATTKQETYEQYF

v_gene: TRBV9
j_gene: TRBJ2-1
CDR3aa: CASSVGGKGNEQFF

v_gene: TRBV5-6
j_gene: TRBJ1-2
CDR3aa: CASSQTGGSYGYTF

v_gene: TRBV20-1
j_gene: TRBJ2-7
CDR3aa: CSVPPGQGPYEQYF

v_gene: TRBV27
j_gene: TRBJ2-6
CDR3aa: CASRQQGFKTSGANVLTF